This section outlines one T cell receptor beta chain sequence together with its context. Its antigen remains unknown. This sample was taken from a study of T-cell memory formation after mild COVID-19. Overall study findings and caveats: Pre-infection memory carried some responding clones, suggesting that cross-reactive memory joined.

UMIs and sample barcodes were carried by the TCR alpha and TCR beta cDNA libraries that 5'RACE produced using constant-segment primers. One entry per CDR3 protein, called by TCRdb with MiXCR from the 5' RACE reads. The sample includes approximately 150,000 distinct CDR3 sequences, under 25% of them seen just once. The germline V gene encodes CDR1 KGHSH and CDR2 LQKENI. This CDR3 is built from 14 residues. V lost 2 bases, J lost 7 bases, and 14 bases lay in between. Material for sequencing was PBMCs or a T cell subset sorted from them (not recorded which). The TCR comes from an adult woman who had mild COVID-19 (a few samples of this study predate the infection). Cell type and time point are not known. This sequence joins TRBV18 and TRBJ1-1; D ambiguous. CDR3 protein: CASSPGRPLGEAFF. The CDR3 DNA sequence: TGTGCCAGCTCACCAGGTCGGCCCCTGGGTGAAGCTTTCTTT.